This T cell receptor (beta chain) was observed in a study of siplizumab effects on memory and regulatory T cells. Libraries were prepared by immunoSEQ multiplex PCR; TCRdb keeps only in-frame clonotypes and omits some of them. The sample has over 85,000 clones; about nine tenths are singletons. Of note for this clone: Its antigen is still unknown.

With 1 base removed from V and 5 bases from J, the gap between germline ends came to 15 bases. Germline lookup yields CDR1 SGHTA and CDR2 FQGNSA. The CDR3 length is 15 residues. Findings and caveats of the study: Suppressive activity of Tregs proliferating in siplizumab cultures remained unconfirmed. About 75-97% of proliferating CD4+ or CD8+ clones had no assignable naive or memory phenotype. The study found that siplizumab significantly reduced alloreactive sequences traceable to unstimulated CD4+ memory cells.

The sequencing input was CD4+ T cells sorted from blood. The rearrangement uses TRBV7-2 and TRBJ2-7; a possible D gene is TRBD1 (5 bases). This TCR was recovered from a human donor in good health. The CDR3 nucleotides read TGTGCCAGCAGCTTAGAGGGGTTCCCCTCTAACGAGCAGTACTTC. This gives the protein CASSLEGFPSNEQYF.